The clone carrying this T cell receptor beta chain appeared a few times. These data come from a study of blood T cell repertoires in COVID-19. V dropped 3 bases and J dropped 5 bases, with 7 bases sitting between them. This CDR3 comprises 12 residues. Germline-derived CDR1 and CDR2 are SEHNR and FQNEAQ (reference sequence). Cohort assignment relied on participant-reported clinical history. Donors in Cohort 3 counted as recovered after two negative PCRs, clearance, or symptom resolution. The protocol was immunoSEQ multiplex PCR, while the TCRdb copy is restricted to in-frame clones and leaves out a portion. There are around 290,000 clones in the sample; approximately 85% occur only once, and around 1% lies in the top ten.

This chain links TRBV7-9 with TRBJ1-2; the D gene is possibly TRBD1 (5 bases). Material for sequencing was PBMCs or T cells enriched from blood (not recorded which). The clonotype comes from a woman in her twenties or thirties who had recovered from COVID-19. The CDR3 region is CASSLGGYGYTF. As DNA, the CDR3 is TGTGCCAGCAGCTTGGGGGGATATGGCTACACCTTC.